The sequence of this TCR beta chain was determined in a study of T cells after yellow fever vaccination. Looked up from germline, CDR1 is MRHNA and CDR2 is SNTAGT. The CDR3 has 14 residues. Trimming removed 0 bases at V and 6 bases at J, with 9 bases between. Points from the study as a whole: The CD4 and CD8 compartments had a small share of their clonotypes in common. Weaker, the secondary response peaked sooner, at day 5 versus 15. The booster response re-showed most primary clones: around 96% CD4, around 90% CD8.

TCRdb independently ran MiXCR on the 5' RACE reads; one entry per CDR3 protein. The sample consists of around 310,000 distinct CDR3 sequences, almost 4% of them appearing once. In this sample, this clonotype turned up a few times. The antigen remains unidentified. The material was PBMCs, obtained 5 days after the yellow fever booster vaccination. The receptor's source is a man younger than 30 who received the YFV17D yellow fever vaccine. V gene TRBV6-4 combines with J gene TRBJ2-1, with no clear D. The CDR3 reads CASSDSNRGNEQFF. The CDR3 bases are TGTGCCAGCAGTGACTCGAATCGCGGCAATGAGCAGTTCTTC.